This passage covers 7 T cell receptor beta chains from one sample sequenced in a study of beta chain features in type 1 diabetes. The whole isolated RNA underwent reverse transcription, so sequencing captured expressed TCRB transcripts. The assay was immunoSEQ multiplex PCR, and TCRdb's table has in-frame clones only and misses some. Of 250,000 to 400,000 clones in the sample, roughly 15% were seen once. Sequenced input: central memory CD4+ T cells from blood. The receptors were sampled from a man aged 30-40 years in good health.

This clone was picked up a small number of times. The chain links TRBV19 to TRBJ1-2; unclear D gene. Germline V CDR1 and CDR2: LNHDA, SQIVND (reference sequence). There are 12 residues in the CDR3. V shed 4 bases and J shed 7 bases, with 10 bases lying between them. The CDR3: CASSTSRVGYTF. CDR3 in DNA: TGTGCCAGTAGTACTTCGAGGGTTGGCTACACCTTC. Full variable domain (outside the CDR3, taken from reference TRBV19 and TRBJ1-2): DGGITQSPKYLFRKEGQNVTLSCEQNLNHDAMYWYRQDPGQGLRLIYYSQIVNDFQKGDIAEGYSVSREKKESFPLTVTSAQKNPTAFYLCASSTSRVGYTFGSGTRLTVV.

V usage is TRBV7-2 and J usage is TRBJ2-1, with 9 bases that match TRBD1. J lost 5 bases, V lost 5 bases, and 7 bases had no gene match. Germline V gene data show CDR1 as SGHTA and CDR2 as FQGNSA. CDR3 length: 15 amino acids. CDR3 protein: CASSPPGQGNNEQFF. CDR3 nucleotide sequence: TGTGCCAGCAGCCCCCCGGGACAGGGAAACAATGAGCAGTTCTTC.

V usage is TRBV2 and J usage is TRBJ2-1; 13 nucleotides line up with TRBD2. Germline lookup yields CDR1 SNHLY and CDR2 FYNNEI. The CDR3 spans 16 residues. Unmatched junction bases numbered 6, after V lost 7 bases and J lost 3 bases. CDR3 sequence: CASNFRTSGSYNEQFF. Here the CDR3 DNA reads TGTGCCAGCAACTTCAGGACTAGCGGGAGCTACAATGAGCAGTTCTTC.

The sample holds many counts of this clone. The chain recombines TRBV4-1 with TRBJ1-1, with 7 nucleotides matching TRBD1. The V and J ends lost 4 bases and 1 base, in that order; junction bases with no gene match: 0. This CDR3 contains 13 residues. Germline V CDR1 and CDR2: MGHRA, YSYEKL. As DNA, the CDR3 is TGCGCCAGCAGCCGACAGGGGAACACTGAAGCTTTCTTT. As protein: CASSRQGNTEAFF.

The sample holds a few counts of this clone. The genes are TRBV7-2 and TRBJ1-1, with a tentative D call TRBD1 (5 bases). Trimming pared 3 bases from V and 11 bases from J, leaving 13 bases between. Germline V gene data show CDR1 as SGHTA and CDR2 as FQGNSA. CDR3 length equals 12 residues. This CDR3 reads CASSLGVAGAFF. The CDR3 DNA sequence: TGTGCCAGCAGCTTGGGGGTTGCTGGTGCTTTCTTT.

The table lists this clone with a few counts. The chain combines TRBV10-3 with TRBJ2-7; the D is unclear. Trimming pared 2 bases from V and 6 bases from J, leaving 8 bases between. The germline gives CDR1 ENHRY, CDR2 SYGVKD. The CDR3 runs to 12 residues. The CDR3 DNA reads TGTGCCATCAGTGAGCCAGGACGCGAGCAGTACGTC. This encodes CAISEPGREQYV.

J is TRBJ1-2 and V is TRBV18; D is possibly TRBD1 (5 bases). Germline V gene lookup returns CDR1 KGHSH and CDR2 LQKENI. V gave up 3 bases and J gave up 5 bases, with 7 bases separating them. CDR3 length equals 12 residues. This chain's CDR3 is CASSPDTYGYTF. The CDR3 bases are TGTGCCAGCTCACCGGACACTTATGGCTACACCTTC.